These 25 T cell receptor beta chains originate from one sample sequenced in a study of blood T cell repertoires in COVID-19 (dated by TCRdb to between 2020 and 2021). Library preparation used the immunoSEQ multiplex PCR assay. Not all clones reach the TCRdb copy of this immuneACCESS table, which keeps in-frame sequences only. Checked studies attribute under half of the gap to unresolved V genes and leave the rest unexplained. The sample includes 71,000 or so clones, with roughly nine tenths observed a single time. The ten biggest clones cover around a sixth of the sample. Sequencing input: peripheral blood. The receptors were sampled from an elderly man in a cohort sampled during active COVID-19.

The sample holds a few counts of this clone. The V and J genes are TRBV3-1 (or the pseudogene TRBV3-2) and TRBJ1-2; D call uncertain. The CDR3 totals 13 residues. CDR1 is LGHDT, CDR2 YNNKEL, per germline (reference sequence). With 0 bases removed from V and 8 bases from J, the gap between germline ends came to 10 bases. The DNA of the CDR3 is TGTGCCAGCAGCCAAGAAGTCTCGGTAGGCTACACCTTC. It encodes CASSQEVSVGYTF.

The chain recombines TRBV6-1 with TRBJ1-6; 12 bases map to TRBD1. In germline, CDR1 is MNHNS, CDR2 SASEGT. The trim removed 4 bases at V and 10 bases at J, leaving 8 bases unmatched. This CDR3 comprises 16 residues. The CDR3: CASSGRDRGPLSPLHF. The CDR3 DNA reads TGTGCCAGCAGTGGGAGGGACAGGGGGCCCCTCTCACCCCTCCACTTT.

The CDR3, as DNA: TGTGCCAGCACCCTGACTAGCGGGTTCTACGAGCAGTACGTC. Protein sequence: CASTLTSGFYEQYV. This chain connects TRBV6-5 to TRBJ2-7, with 10 bases fitting TRBD2. The CDR3 totals 14 residues. Germline CDR1 is MNHEY and CDR2 is SVGAGI. V lost 7 bases to trimming and J lost 3 bases; unmatched junction nucleotides: 6.

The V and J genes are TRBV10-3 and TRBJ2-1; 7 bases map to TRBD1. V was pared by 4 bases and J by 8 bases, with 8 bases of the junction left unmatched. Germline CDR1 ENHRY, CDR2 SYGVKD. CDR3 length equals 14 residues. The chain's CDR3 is CAISGTGPRDEQFF. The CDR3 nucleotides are TGTGCCATCAGTGGGACAGGCCCTAGGGATGAGCAGTTCTTC.

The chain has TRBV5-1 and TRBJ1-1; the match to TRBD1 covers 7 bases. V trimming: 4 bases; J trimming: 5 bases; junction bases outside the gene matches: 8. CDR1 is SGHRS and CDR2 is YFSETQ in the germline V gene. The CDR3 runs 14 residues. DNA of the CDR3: TGCGCCAGCAGCGATCAGACAGGGTATACTGAAGCTTTCTTT. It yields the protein CASSDQTGYTEAFF.

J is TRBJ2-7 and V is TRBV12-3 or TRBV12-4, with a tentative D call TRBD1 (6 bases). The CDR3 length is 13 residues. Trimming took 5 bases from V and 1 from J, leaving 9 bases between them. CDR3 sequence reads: CASSPDRSYEQYV. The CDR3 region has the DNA TGTGCCAGCAGTCCAGACAGGTCCTACGAGCAGTACGTC.

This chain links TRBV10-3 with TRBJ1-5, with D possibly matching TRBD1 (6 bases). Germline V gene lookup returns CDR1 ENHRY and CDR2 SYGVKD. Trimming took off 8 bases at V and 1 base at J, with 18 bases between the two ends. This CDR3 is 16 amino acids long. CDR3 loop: CAIGEGVQRSNQPQHF. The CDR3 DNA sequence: TGTGCCATCGGAGAGGGGGTTCAGCGGAGCAATCAGCCCCAGCATTTT.

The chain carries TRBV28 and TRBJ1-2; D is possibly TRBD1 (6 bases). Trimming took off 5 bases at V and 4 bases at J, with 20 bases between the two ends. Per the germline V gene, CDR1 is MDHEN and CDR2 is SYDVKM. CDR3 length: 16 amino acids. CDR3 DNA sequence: TGTGCCAGCAGTACGACCCTGCAGGGGCAAGGCTATGGCTACACCTTC. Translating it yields CASSTTLQGQGYGYTF.

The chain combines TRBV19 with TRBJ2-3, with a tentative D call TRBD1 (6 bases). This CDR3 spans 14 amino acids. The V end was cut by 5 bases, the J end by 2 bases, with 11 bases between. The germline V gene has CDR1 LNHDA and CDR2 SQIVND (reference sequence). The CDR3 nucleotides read TGTGCCAGTAGTGTCGGACAGTTCACAGATACGCAGTATTTT. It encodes CASSVGQFTDTQYF.

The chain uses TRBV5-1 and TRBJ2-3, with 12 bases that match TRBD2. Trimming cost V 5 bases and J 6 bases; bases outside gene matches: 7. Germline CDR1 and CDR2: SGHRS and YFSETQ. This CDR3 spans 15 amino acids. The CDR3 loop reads CASRATSGGPDTQYF. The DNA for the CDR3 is TGCGCCAGCAGGGCTACTAGCGGGGGGCCCGATACGCAGTATTTT.

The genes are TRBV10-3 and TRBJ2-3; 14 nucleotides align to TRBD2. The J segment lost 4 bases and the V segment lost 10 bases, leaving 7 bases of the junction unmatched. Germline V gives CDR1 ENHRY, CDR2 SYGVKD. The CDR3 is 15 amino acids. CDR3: CATGTSGGAADTQYF. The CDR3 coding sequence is TGTGCCACTGGGACTAGCGGGGGAGCCGCAGATACGCAGTATTTT.

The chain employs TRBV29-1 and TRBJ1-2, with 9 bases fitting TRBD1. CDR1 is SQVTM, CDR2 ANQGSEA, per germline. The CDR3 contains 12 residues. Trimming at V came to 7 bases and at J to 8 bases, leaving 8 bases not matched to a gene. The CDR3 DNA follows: TGCAGCGAAACAGGGGGCGAGGGCGGCTACACCTTC. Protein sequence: CSETGGEGGYTF.

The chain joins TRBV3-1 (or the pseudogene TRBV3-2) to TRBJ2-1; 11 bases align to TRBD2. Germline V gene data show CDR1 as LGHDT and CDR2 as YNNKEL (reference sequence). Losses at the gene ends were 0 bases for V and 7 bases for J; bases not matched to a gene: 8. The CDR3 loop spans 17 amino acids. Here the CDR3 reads CASSQDLASGGPNEQFF. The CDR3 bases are TGTGCCAGCAGCCAAGATCTTGCTAGCGGGGGGCCTAATGAGCAGTTCTTC.

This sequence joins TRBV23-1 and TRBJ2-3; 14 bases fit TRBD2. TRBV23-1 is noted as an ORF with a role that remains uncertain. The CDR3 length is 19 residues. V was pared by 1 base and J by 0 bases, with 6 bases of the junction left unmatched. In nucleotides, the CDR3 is TGCGCCAGCAGTCAATGGGGGACTAGCGGGGGCGCCAGCACAGATACGCAGTATTTT. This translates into CASSQWGTSGGASTDTQYF.

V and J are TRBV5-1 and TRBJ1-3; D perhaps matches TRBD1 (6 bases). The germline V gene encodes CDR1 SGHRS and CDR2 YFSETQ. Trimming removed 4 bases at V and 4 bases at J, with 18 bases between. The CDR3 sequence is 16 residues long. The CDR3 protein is CASSPWTVKTGNTIYF. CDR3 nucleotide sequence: TGCGCCAGCAGCCCCTGGACAGTCAAAACAGGAAACACCATATATTTT.

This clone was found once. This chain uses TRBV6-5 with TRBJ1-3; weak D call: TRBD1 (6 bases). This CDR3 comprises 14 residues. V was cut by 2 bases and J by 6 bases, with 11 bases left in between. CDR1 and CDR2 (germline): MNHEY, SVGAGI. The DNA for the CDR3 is TGTGCCAGCAGTTACGGGGCAGGGGCAAACACCATATATTTT. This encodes CASSYGAGANTIYF.

The chain's CDR3 is CASGLAGYNTGELFF. The DNA of the CDR3 is TGCGCCAGTGGACTAGCGGGGTATAACACCGGGGAGCTGTTTTTT. This rearrangement joins TRBV5-1 to TRBJ2-2; TRBD2 matches at 12 bases. CDR1 and CDR2 from the germline V gene are SGHRS and YFSETQ. V shed 8 bases and J 2 bases; nucleotides not matched to a gene: 4. CDR3 length: 15 residues.

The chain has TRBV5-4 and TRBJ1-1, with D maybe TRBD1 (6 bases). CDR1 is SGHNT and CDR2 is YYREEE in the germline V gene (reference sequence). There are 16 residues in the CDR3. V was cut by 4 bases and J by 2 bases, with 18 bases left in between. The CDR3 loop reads CASSPAVGGGNTEAFF. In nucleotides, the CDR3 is TGTGCCAGCAGCCCCGCGGTAGGGGGGGGTAACACTGAAGCTTTCTTT.

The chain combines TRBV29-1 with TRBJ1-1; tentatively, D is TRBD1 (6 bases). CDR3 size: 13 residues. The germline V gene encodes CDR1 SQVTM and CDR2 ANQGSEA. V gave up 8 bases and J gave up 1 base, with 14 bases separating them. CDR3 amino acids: CSTKPTGNTEAFF. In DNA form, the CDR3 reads TGCAGCACCAAGCCGACAGGGAACACTGAAGCTTTCTTT. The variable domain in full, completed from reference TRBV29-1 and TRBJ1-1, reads SAVISQKPSRDICQRGTSLTIQCQVDSQVTMMFWYRQQPGQSLTLIATANQGSEATYESGFVIDKFPISRPNLTFSTLTVSNMSPEDSSIYLCSTKPTGNTEAFFGQGTRLTVV.

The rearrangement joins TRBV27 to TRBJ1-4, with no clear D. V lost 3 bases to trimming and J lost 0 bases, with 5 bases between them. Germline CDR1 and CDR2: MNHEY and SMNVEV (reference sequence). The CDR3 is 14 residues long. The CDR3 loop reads CASSFAATNEKLFF. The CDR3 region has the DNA TGTGCCAGCAGTTTTGCGGCAACTAATGAAAAACTGTTTTTT.

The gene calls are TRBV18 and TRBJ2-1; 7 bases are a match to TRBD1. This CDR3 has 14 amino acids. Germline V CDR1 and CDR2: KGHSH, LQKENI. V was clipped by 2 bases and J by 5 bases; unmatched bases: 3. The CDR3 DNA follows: TGTGCCAGCTCACCAAACAGGGGAGACAATGAGCAGTTCTTC. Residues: CASSPNRGDNEQFF. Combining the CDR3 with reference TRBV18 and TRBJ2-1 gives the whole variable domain NAGVMQNPRHLVRRRGQEARLRCSPMKGHSHVYWYRQLPEEGLKFMVYLQKENIIDESGMPKERFSAEFPKEGPSILRIQQVVRGDSAAYFCASSPNRGDNEQFFGPGTRLTVL.

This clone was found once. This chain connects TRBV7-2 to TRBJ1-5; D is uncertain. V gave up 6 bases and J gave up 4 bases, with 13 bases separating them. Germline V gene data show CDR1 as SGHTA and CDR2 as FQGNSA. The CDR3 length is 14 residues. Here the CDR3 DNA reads TGTGCCAGCAGTGCGGAGAGCTTAAATCAGCCCCAGCATTTT. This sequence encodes CASSAESLNQPQHF. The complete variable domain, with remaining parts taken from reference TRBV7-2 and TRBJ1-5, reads GAGVSQSPSNKVTEKGKDVELRCDPISGHTALYWYRQSLGQGLEFLIYFQGNSAPDKSGLPSDRFSAERTGGSVSTLTIQRTQQEDSAVYLCASSAESLNQPQHFGDGTRLSIL.

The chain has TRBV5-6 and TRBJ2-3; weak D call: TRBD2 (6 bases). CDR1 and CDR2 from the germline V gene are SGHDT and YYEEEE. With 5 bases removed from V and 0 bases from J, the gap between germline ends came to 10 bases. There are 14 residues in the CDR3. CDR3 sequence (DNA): TGTGCCAGCAGGACTAGTCCTAGCACAGATACGCAGTATTTT. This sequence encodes CASRTSPSTDTQYF.

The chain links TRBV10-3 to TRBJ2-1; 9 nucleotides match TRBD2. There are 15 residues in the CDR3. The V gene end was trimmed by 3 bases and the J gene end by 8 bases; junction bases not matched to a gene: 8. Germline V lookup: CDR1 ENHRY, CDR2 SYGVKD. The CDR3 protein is CAISDGSGGLDEQFF. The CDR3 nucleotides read TGTGCCATCAGTGATGGTAGCGGGGGTCTCGATGAGCAGTTCTTC.

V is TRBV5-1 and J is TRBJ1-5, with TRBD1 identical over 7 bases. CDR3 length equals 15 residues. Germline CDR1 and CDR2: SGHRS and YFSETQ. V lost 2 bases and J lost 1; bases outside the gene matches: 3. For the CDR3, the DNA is TGCGCCAGCAGCTTTTCAGGGGGGAGCAATCAGCCCCAGCATTTT. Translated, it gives CASSFSGGSNQPQHF.